The sequence of this T cell receptor (beta chain) was determined in a study of cytomegalovirus exposure and HLA in healthy donors. Study details: Genotyping of some 390 donors showed that about 79% belonged to the Caucasian-associated ancestry cluster.

The count of this clone is one. Its specificity is unknown. A multiplex PCR was run with 60 Vbeta primers and 13 Jbeta primers. The table came from immunoSEQ multiplex PCR; TCRdb's copy has only in-frame clones and leaves some out. The sample comprises about 60,000 clones, about 82% of which are singletons, and approximately 1.4% rests with the top ten. This CDR3 is 12 amino acids long. CDR1 and CDR2 from the germline V gene are SGHTS and YDEGEE. V lost 1 base to trimming and J lost 4 bases, with 5 bases between them. Overall study results and limits: Follow-up analysis later connected one missense variant in DCLRE1C with trimming of TCR beta V- and J-genes. Serostatus for CMV was the only available immune exposure information. A later analysis reported that several of the most significant clusters appeared to be linked to common viral pathogens, among them Epstein-Barr virus.

This rearrangement joins TRBV5-8 to TRBJ1-2; no clear D gene. This receptor was taken from a man aged 25-45 years in good health and CMV-seronegative. Input material: PBMCs. CDR3 in amino acids: CASSLSFYGYTF. CDR3 nucleotides: TGTGCCAGCAGCTTGTCCTTCTATGGCTACACCTTC.